Presented here are 20 T cell receptor beta chains from one specimen sequenced in a study of shared clonotypes between healthy human individuals. Assay used: immunoSEQ multiplex PCR; TCRdb lists only in-frame clones, some missing. The table shows 900,000 to 1,200,000 clones, with roughly 74% occurring only once. The specimen was memory CD4+ T cells from PBMCs. The subset was: CD45RA-negative fraction. Every receptor here comes from a young man in good health. Some clones in this sample may be carry-over from other donors' samples.

The V gene is TRBV5-4, the J gene TRBJ2-2; the D call may be TRBD1 or TRBD2 (5 bases each). V lost 5 bases to trimming and J lost 6 bases, with 17 bases between them. The germline V gene has CDR1 SGHNT and CDR2 YYREEE (reference sequence). This CDR3 contains 15 residues. CDR3 in amino acids: CASSSSGTAAGELFF. CDR3 coding DNA: TGTGCCAGCAGTTCATCCGGGACGGCGGCCGGGGAGCTGTTTTTT.

The V gene is TRBV5-1, the J gene TRBJ2-3; 10 bases line up with TRBD1. Germline CDR1 reads SGHRS; CDR2 reads YFSETQ. With 3 bases clipped from V and 4 bases from J, the junction kept 2 bases outside the gene matches. The CDR3 consists of 14 residues. For the CDR3, the DNA is TGCGCCAGCAGCTCGGGACAGGGGTCAGATACGCAGTATTTT. Protein product: CASSSGQGSDTQYF.

The chain is built from TRBV5-1 and TRBJ2-7; D uncertain. Trimming cost V 0 bases and J 2 bases, with 12 bases left between them. The length of the CDR3 is 15 residues. The germline V gene has CDR1 SGHRS and CDR2 YFSETQ. The CDR3 nucleotides read TGCGCCAGCAGCTTGGATTCAGTTCCACCCTACGAGCAGTACTTC. Translation: CASSLDSVPPYEQYF.

The chain couples TRBV10-3 to TRBJ2-1, with a tentative D call TRBD2 (5 bases). CDR3 length: 13 amino acids. With 2 bases removed from V and 12 bases from J, the gap between germline ends came to 14 bases. CDR1 is ENHRY and CDR2 is SYGVKD in the germline V gene. CDR3 nucleotides: TGTGCCATCAGTGAGCAGGACGGGATAGGGCAGTTCTTC. This gives the protein CAISEQDGIGQFF.

This clone was found many times. The V call is TRBV5-1, the J call TRBJ2-1, with 11 bases lining up with TRBD2. Per germline, CDR1 SGHRS and CDR2 YFSETQ. The CDR3 spans 18 residues. The V and J ends lost 0 bases and 9 bases, in that order; junction bases with no gene match: 14. This chain's CDR3 is CASSLASILAGGIGEQFF. In DNA, the CDR3 is TGCGCCAGCAGCTTGGCTTCTATCTTAGCGGGAGGGATCGGTGAGCAGTTCTTC.

The CDR3 region has the DNA TGTGCCTGGAGCGAGACAGGGTACGGGTCGGAGACCCAGTACTTC. Translating gives CAWSETGYGSETQYF. This chain connects TRBV30 to TRBJ2-5, with 7 bases lining up with TRBD1. The J segment lost 5 bases and the V segment lost 3 bases, leaving 12 bases of the junction unmatched. Germline V gene sequence: CDR1 GTSNPN, CDR2 SVGIG (reference sequence). This CDR3 contains 15 residues.

This clone has a handful of counts. The rearrangement links TRBV6-1 to TRBJ1-2; D uncertain. The CDR3 loop spans 13 amino acids. Per germline, CDR1 MNHNS and CDR2 SASEGT. V gave up 3 bases and J gave up 4 bases, with 9 bases separating them. The CDR3 sequence: CASSDNPSYGYTF. CDR3 sequence (DNA): TGTGCCAGCAGTGATAACCCGAGCTATGGCTACACCTTC.

The chain links TRBV5-1 to TRBJ2-1, with 10 bases fitting TRBD1. Looked up from germline, CDR1 is SGHRS and CDR2 is YFSETQ. V was clipped by 4 bases and J by 9 bases; unmatched bases: 10. The CDR3 runs 15 residues. DNA of the CDR3: TGCGCCAGCAGCCCTTCCGGGACAGGGGCAACTGAGCAGTTCTTC. Translating gives CASSPSGTGATEQFF.

This clone appeared a few times. The chain employs TRBV4-2 and TRBJ1-1; possibly TRBD1 for D (6 bases). V was cut by 0 bases and J by 6 bases, with 8 bases left in between. CDR1 is LGHNA and CDR2 is YNFKEQ in the germline V gene. The CDR3 totals 13 residues. The chain's CDR3 is CASSQESGAEAFF. In nucleotides, the CDR3 is TGTGCCAGCAGCCAAGAATCAGGGGCTGAAGCTTTCTTT.

On this clone itself: This likely reflects a read error, since a far larger clone is one base away. Other DNA sequences from this sample encode an identical CDR3 as well. This chain connects TRBV10-3 to TRBJ1-1, with D unclear. CDR1 and CDR2 (germline): ENHRY, SYGVKD. This CDR3 is 13 amino acids long. The CDR3 DNA reads as TGTGCCATCAGTGCATCAGAGAACACTGAAGCTTTCTTC. It is translated as CAISASENTEAFF.

This clone was picked up many times. The gene calls are TRBV5-4 and TRBJ2-7, with TRBD1 as a possible D gene (5 bases). V lost 2 bases to trimming and J lost 6 bases, with 18 bases between them. The CDR3 covers 15 residues. Per the germline V gene, CDR1 is SGHNT and CDR2 is YYREEE (reference sequence). The chain's CDR3 is CASSFRGGSLSEQYF. CDR3 DNA: TGTGCCAGCAGCTTTAGGGGCGGCTCCCTGAGCGAGCAGTACTTC.

The chain uses TRBV28 and TRBJ2-7, with TRBD2 identical over 11 bases. Per the germline V gene, CDR1 is MDHEN and CDR2 is SYDVKM. The length of the CDR3 is 16 residues. V dropped 5 bases and J dropped 11; count of bases not matched to a gene: 17. The CDR3 DNA sequence: TGTGCCAGCAGTACTAGCGGGAGAACCCCGGCAGGTTTTGAGTACTTC. Translating it yields CASSTSGRTPAGFEYF.

This clone came up a few times. The genes are TRBV18 and TRBJ2-3; 9 positions match TRBD2. Germline V CDR1 and CDR2: KGHSH, LQKENI. V was pared by 3 bases and J by 2 bases, with 3 bases of the junction left unmatched. The CDR3 totals 15 residues. The CDR3 loop reads CASSPLAGITDTQYF. Written as DNA, the CDR3 is TGTGCCAGCTCACCTCTAGCGGGAATCACAGATACGCAGTATTTT.

Worth noting for this clone: Other DNA sequences in this sample translate to the same CDR3. CDR3 DNA sequence: TGCAGTGCTAGAGAAGGGGAGACCCAGTACTTC. This gives the protein CSAREGETQYF. The rearrangement joins TRBV20-1 to TRBJ2-5; no reliable D call. Trimming took off 0 bases at V and 5 bases at J, with 4 bases between the two ends. The CDR3 runs 11 residues. Germline CDR1 DFQATT, CDR2 SNEGSKA (reference sequence).

Of note for this clone: A read error may explain this, as a much larger clone is one base away. This CDR3 is also generated by other DNA sequences in the sample. V is TRBV28 and J is TRBJ1-5; D possibly corresponds to TRBD1 (6 bases). The CDR3 sequence is 13 residues long. Germline V gene data show CDR1 as MDHEN and CDR2 as SYDVKM. Between the trimmed V and J ends, which lost 2 bases and 6 bases, there was a span of 8 bases. In DNA form, the CDR3 reads TGTGCCAGCAGTTTAAACAGGGTTCAGCCCCAGCATTTT. This codes for CASSLNRVQPQHF. Full variable domain (rest looked up from reference TRBV28 and TRBJ1-5): DVKVTQSSRYLVKRTGEKVFLECVQDMDHENMFWYRQDPGLGLRLIYFSYDVKMKEKGDIPEGYSVSREKKERFSLILESASTNQTSMYLCASSLNRVQPQHFGDGTRLSIL.

J is TRBJ2-2 and V is TRBV5-8; the D is unclear. Germline V CDR1 and CDR2: SGHTS, YDEGEE. CDR3 size: 16 residues. Trimming pared 2 bases from V and 7 bases from J, leaving 18 bases between. CDR3 bases: TGTGCCAGCAGCTTTACCGGGCCCCGGACGGGCGGGGAGCTGTTTTTT. Its protein is CASSFTGPRTGGELFF.

The rearrangement joins TRBV19 to TRBJ2-7; perhaps TRBD2 as D (6 bases). V was trimmed by 7 bases and J by 7 bases, leaving 17 bases between them. The CDR3 sequence is 13 residues long. Looked up from germline, CDR1 is LNHDA and CDR2 is SQIVND (reference sequence). CDR3 sequence: CASTFGGMGEQYF. The CDR3 DNA follows: TGTGCCAGTACTTTCGGCGGGATGGGTGAGCAGTACTTC.

V and J are TRBV7-9 and TRBJ2-7; D may be TRBD2 (6 bases). The germline V gene encodes CDR1 SEHNR and CDR2 FQNEAQ (reference sequence). This CDR3 spans 12 amino acids. The V and J ends lost 3 bases and 11 bases respectively, with 14 bases between them. The CDR3 DNA follows: TGTGCCAGCAGCTTTCTTGGAGGAGGGAAGTACTTC. Its protein is CASSFLGGGKYF.

The gene calls are TRBV5-4 and TRBJ1-2; D gene uncertain. Trimming cost V 3 bases and J 5 bases, with 11 bases left between them. Germline CDR1 and CDR2: SGHNT and YYREEE (reference sequence). CDR3 size: 13 residues. This CDR3 is CASSSSSGYGYTF. CDR3 nucleotides: TGTGCCAGCAGCTCAAGCTCCGGGTATGGCTACACCTTC.

This clone appeared many times. The rearrangement uses TRBV27 and TRBJ1-1; 12 nucleotides match TRBD1. Germline V gives CDR1 MNHEY, CDR2 SMNVEV (reference sequence). The CDR3 covers 17 residues. The J segment lost 3 bases and the V segment lost 2 bases, leaving 7 bases of the junction unmatched. The DNA of the CDR3 is TGTGCCAGCAGTTTACGGGGACAGGGGGCCCTCTACACTGAAGCTTTCTTT. Translation gives CASSLRGQGALYTEAFF.